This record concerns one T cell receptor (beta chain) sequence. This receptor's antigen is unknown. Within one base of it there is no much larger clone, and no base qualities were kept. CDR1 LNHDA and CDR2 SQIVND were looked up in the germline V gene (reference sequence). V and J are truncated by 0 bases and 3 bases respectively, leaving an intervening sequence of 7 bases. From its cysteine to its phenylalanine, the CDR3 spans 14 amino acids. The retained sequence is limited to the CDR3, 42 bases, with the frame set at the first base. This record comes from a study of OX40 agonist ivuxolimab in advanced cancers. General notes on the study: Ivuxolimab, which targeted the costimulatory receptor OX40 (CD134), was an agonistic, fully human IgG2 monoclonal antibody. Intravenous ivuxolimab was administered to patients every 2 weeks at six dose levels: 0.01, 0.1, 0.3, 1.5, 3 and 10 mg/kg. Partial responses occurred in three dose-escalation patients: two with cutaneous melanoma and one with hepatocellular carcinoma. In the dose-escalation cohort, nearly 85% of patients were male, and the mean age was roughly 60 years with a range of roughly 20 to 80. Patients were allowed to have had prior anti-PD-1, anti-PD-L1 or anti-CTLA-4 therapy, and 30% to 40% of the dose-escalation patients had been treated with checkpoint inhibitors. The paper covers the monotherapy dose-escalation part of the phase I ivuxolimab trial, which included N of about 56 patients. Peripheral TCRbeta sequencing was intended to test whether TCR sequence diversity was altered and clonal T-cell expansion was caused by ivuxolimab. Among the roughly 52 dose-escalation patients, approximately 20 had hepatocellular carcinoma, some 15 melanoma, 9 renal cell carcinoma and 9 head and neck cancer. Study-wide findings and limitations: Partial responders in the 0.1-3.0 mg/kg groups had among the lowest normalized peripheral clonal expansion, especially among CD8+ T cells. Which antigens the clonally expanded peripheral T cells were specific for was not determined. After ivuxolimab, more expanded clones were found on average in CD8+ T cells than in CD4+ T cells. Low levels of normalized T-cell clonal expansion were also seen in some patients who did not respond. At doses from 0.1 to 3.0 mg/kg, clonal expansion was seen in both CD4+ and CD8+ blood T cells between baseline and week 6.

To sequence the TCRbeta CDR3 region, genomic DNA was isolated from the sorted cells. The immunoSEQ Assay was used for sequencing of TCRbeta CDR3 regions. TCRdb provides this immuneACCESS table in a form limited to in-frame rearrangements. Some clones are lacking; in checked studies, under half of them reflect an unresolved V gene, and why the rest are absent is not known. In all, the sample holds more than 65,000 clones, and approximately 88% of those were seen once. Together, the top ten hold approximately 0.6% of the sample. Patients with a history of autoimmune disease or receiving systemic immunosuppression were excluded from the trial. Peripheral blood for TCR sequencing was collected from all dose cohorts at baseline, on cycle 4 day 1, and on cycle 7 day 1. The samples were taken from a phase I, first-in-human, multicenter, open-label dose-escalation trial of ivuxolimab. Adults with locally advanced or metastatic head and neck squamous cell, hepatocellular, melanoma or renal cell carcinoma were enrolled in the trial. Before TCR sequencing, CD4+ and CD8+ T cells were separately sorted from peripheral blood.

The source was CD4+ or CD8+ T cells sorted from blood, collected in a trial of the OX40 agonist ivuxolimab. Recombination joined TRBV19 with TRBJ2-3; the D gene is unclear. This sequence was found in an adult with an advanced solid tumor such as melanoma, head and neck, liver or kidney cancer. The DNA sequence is TGTGCCAGTAGTATAGATTTCGGGACAGATACGCAGTATTTT. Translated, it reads CASSIDFGTDTQYF.